Below are 24 T cell receptor beta chains sequenced from a single sample in a study of cytomegalovirus exposure and HLA in healthy donors. Researchers ran the PCR with 60 Vbeta and 13 Jbeta primers. Clones were read by immunoSEQ multiplex PCR, and TCRdb kept only the in-frame ones, dropping some. This table has 150,000 or so clones, about 64% appearing once. Sample: PBMCs. Source of these receptors: a woman younger than 45 in good health and CMV-seropositive.

This clone was observed a few times. The chain couples TRBV6-5 to TRBJ1-2, with D unclear. CDR1 and CDR2 from the germline V gene are MNHEY and SVGAGI. The CDR3 extends over 12 amino acids. Trimming removed 6 bases from V and 10 bases from J, with 15 bases in between. The CDR3 DNA is TGTGCCAGCAGGGGGAGTTGGGGAGCCTACACCTTC. This gives the protein CASRGSWGAYTF.

This clone occurred a few times. In DNA, the CDR3 is TGTGCCAGCAGCCAAGCGGGAGGGCCAGAGACCCAGTACTTC. This gives the protein CASSQAGGPETQYF. The chain carries TRBV2 and TRBJ2-5; 10 positions agree with TRBD2. This CDR3 spans 14 amino acids. From germline, CDR1 is SNHLY and CDR2 FYNNEI. The J segment lost 4 bases and the V segment lost 6 bases, leaving 5 bases of the junction unmatched.

The CDR3 region has the DNA TGTGCCAGCAGCGCCCACCCCATGGGAAGCGGAAGCTACGAGCAGTACTTC. Translating it yields CASSAHPMGSGSYEQYF. The chain recombines TRBV9 with TRBJ2-7; possible D gene TRBD2, 5 bases. CDR1 SGDLS and CDR2 YYNGEE come from the germline V gene. The V and J ends lost 3 bases and 3 bases respectively, with 22 bases between them. This CDR3 is built from 17 residues. Full variable domain (remainder filled in from reference TRBV9 and TRBJ2-7): DSGVTQTPKHLITATGQRVTLRCSPRSGDLSVYWYQQSLDQGLQFLIQYYNGEERAKGNILERFSAQQFPDLHSELNLSSLELGDSALYFCASSAHPMGSGSYEQYFGPGTRLTVT.

The chain joins TRBV5-1 to TRBJ1-2; D remains unclear. Germline-derived CDR1 and CDR2 are SGHRS and YFSETQ. The CDR3 consists of 14 residues. V shed 0 bases and J shed 1 base, with 7 bases lying between them. Here the CDR3 reads CASSLAGFNYGYTF. Written as DNA, the CDR3 is TGCGCCAGCAGCTTGGCGGGGTTTAACTATGGCTACACCTTC.

The rearrangement uses TRBV9 and TRBJ2-7; 12 bases are a match to TRBD1. The CDR3 consists of 16 residues. Germline V gives CDR1 SGDLS, CDR2 YYNGEE. V lost 3 bases to trimming and J lost 4 bases; unmatched junction nucleotides: 8. In DNA, the CDR3 is TGTGCCAGCAGCGAAGGGGGGACAGGGGGCATTTACGAGCAGTACTTC. Translation: CASSEGGTGGIYEQYF.

The rearrangement joins TRBV5-5 to TRBJ1-4, with no clear D. Germline V CDR1 and CDR2: SGHKS, YYEKEE (reference sequence). V lost 2 bases to trimming and J lost 4 bases, with 12 bases between them. CDR3 length: 15 amino acids. The CDR3: CASSLVQYHNEKLFF. The CDR3 DNA reads TGTGCCAGCAGCTTAGTACAGTACCATAATGAAAAACTGTTTTTT.

The chain uses TRBV5-1 and TRBJ2-7, with TRBD1 as a possible D gene (6 bases). The V end was cut by 0 bases, the J end by 7 bases, with 14 bases between. This CDR3 is 14 amino acids long. From germline, CDR1 is SGHRS and CDR2 YFSETQ. The CDR3 nucleotides are TGCGCCAGCAGCTTGGTGGTACAGGGATGGGAGCAGTACTTC. Translating gives CASSLVVQGWEQYF.

As regards this clone: Within the sample, other DNA sequences also encode this same CDR3. This sequence joins TRBV28 and TRBJ2-7, with D maybe TRBD1 (6 bases). The V gene's germline CDR1 is MDHEN and CDR2 SYDVKM. Deletions cut 5 bases from V and 1 base from J, with 9 bases between. The CDR3 totals 13 residues. The CDR3 DNA reads TGTGCCAGCAGTCCGGGACAATCCTACGAGCAGTACTTC. Amino acids: CASSPGQSYEQYF.

CDR3 loop: CASSQNKIRGLPYNEQFF. The CDR3 nucleotides read TGTGCCAGCAGCCAAAACAAAATCAGGGGGCTTCCCTACAATGAGCAGTTCTTC. The gene calls are TRBV14 and TRBJ2-1; 8 bases agree with TRBD1. V shed 2 bases, J shed 2 bases, and the junction held 11 bases outside the gene matches. Germline V gene data show CDR1 as SGHDN and CDR2 as FVKESK. CDR3 length: 18 residues.

The chain links TRBV10-3 to TRBJ2-2; D is perhaps TRBD2 (6 bases). V was trimmed by 4 bases and J by 5 bases, leaving 14 bases between them. CDR1 and CDR2 from the germline V gene are ENHRY and SYGVKD. CDR3 length equals 15 residues. The CDR3 coding sequence is TGTGCCATCAGTGGCGGGACTTCCCCTACCGGGGAGCTGTTTTTT. Its translation is CAISGGTSPTGELFF.

On this clone: This same CDR3 is encoded by further DNA sequences in the sample. The J gene is TRBJ1-1, the V gene TRBV5-1, with 9 bases that match TRBD1. The CDR3 totals 13 residues. CDR1 is SGHRS and CDR2 is YFSETQ in the germline V gene. Trimming took 4 bases from V and 3 from J; bases not matched to a gene: 1. The CDR3, as DNA: TGCGCCAGCAGCCGGACAGGGGACACTGAAGCTTTCTTT. Translation gives CASSRTGDTEAFF.

This rearrangement joins TRBV7-2 to TRBJ1-1; perhaps TRBD1 as D (6 bases). This CDR3 comprises 15 residues. V gave up 4 bases and J gave up 6 bases, with 18 bases separating them. The germline V gene encodes CDR1 SGHTA and CDR2 FQGNSA. The CDR3 bases are TGTGCCAGCAGCTCTAGAGGACAGTTGATCCCTGAAGCTTTCTTT. It encodes CASSSRGQLIPEAFF.

CDR3 DNA: TGTGCCAGCAGCTTAGGGGTCCTAGATAAGACCCAGTACTTC. Its translation: CASSLGVLDKTQYF. The V gene is TRBV13, the J gene TRBJ2-5; the D is unclear. Germline CDR1 reads PRHDT; CDR2 reads FYEKMQ (reference sequence). The CDR3 runs 14 residues. The germline V and J ends were trimmed by 0 bases and 6 bases, with 11 bases remaining between them. The variable domain in full, completed from reference TRBV13 and TRBJ2-5, reads AAGVIQSPRHLIKEKRETATLKCYPIPRHDTVYWYQQGPGQDPQFLISFYEKMQSDKGSIPDRFSAQQFSDYHSELNMSSLELGDSALYFCASSLGVLDKTQYFGPGTRLLVL.

The J gene is TRBJ1-1, the V gene TRBV5-1; D is perhaps TRBD1 (6 bases). Trimming stripped 2 bases from V and 7 bases from J, with 12 bases between. There are 13 residues in the CDR3. Germline lookup yields CDR1 SGHRS and CDR2 YFSETQ. CDR3 residues: CASSFTDRREAFF. DNA for the CDR3: TGCGCCAGCAGCTTCACAGACAGGCGTGAAGCTTTCTTT.

This chain links TRBV18 with TRBJ1-2; 7 bases match TRBD1. The germline CDR1 and CDR2 sequences are KGHSH and LQKENI. The CDR3 totals 14 residues. V lost 0 bases and J lost 7; bases outside the gene matches: 5. The CDR3 loop reads CASSPPKGAIGYTF. DNA of the CDR3: TGTGCCAGCTCACCACCGAAGGGGGCGATTGGCTACACCTTC.

The CDR3, as DNA: TGTGCCAGTAGACTACAGGGATTGAACACTGAAGCTTTCTTT. It encodes CASRLQGLNTEAFF. The chain links TRBV19 to TRBJ1-1; D may be TRBD1 (6 bases). CDR1 and CDR2 from the germline V gene are LNHDA and SQIVND (reference sequence). Trimming shortened V by 6 bases and J by 0 bases, and 11 bases separated the two germline ends. The CDR3 is made up of 14 amino acids.

The V gene is TRBV13, the J gene TRBJ2-7; TRBD2 matches at 9 bases. This CDR3 has 17 residues. Unmatched junction bases numbered 13, after V lost 4 bases and J lost 3 bases. The germline CDR1 and CDR2 sequences are PRHDT and FYEKMQ (reference sequence). The CDR3 nucleotides are TGTGCCAGCAGCTCATCCCTGGCGGGGGGGGTATACTACGAGCAGTACTTC. The encoded protein is CASSSSLAGGVYYEQYF.

The chain uses TRBV7-8 and TRBJ2-3, with a weak D call TRBD2 (6 bases). Between the trimmed V and J ends, which lost 3 bases and 6 bases, there was a span of 13 bases. The germline V gene has CDR1 SGHVS and CDR2 FQNEAQ. This CDR3 is built from 14 residues. The CDR3 nucleotides are TGTGCCAGCAGCTTTACCGGAGGGTTGGATACGCAGTATTTT. Translation: CASSFTGGLDTQYF.

The chain is built from TRBV5-1 and TRBJ1-1, with D perhaps TRBD1 (6 bases). The germline V gene has CDR1 SGHRS and CDR2 YFSETQ. V gave up 6 bases and J gave up 7 bases, with 16 bases separating them. This CDR3 is 13 amino acids long. This chain's CDR3 is CASTLQGLGEAFF. The CDR3 nucleotides are TGCGCCAGCACTTTACAGGGCCTAGGTGAAGCTTTCTTT.

The rearrangement uses TRBV30 and TRBJ2-7; D might be TRBD1 (6 bases). This CDR3 comprises 11 residues. Germline V gene lookup returns CDR1 GTSNPN and CDR2 SVGIG (reference sequence). V lost 5 bases and J 4 bases, leaving 9 bases between the germline ends. CDR3: CAWLGGYEQYF. The CDR3 DNA is TGTGCCTGGTTAGGGGGATACGAGCAGTACTTC.

The CDR3 nucleotides are TGTGCCAGTCGGCAGGGACTAGCGGCCTACGAGCAGTACTTC. Translated: CASRQGLAAYEQYF. V gene TRBV19 combines with J gene TRBJ2-7; 11 nucleotides match TRBD2. The CDR3 extends over 14 amino acids. V shed 8 bases and J 2 bases; nucleotides not matched to a gene: 5. The germline CDR1 and CDR2 sequences are LNHDA and SQIVND (reference sequence).

This clone has only a few counts. The genes are TRBV6-6 and TRBJ1-2; TRBD1 might be the D (6 bases). V lost 2 bases, J lost 0 bases, and 10 bases lay in between. Germline V gene sequence: CDR1 MNHNY, CDR2 SVGAGI (reference sequence). This CDR3 is built from 15 residues. The CDR3 here is CASSYGTGSNYGYTF. The CDR3 DNA reads TGTGCCAGCAGTTACGGAACAGGGTCTAACTATGGCTACACCTTC.

The chain employs TRBV5-1 and TRBJ1-2; D is possibly TRBD1 (5 bases). The CDR3 contains 17 residues. V was shortened by 2 bases and J by 4 bases, with 21 bases between the two germline ends. Germline V CDR1 and CDR2: SGHRS, YFSETQ. This CDR3 is CASSLGEFGQKVYGYTF. The DNA for the CDR3 is TGCGCCAGCAGCTTAGGGGAATTCGGTCAGAAGGTCTATGGCTACACCTTC. Full variable domain (missing parts from reference TRBV5-1 and TRBJ1-2): KAGVTQTPRYLIKTRGQQVTLSCSPISGHRSVSWYQQTPGQGLQFLFEYFSETQRNKGNFPGRFSGRQFSNSRSEMNVSTLELGDSALYLCASSLGEFGQKVYGYTFGSGTRLTVV.

The chain has TRBV29-1 and TRBJ1-2; D call uncertain. The CDR3 sequence is 12 residues long. Germline V gene lookup returns CDR1 SQVTM and CDR2 ANQGSEA. Trimming removed 3 bases from V and 4 bases from J, with 9 bases in between. The CDR3 DNA reads TGCAGCGTTGACCTTGGCAGCTATGGCTACACCTTC. Translation gives CSVDLGSYGYTF.